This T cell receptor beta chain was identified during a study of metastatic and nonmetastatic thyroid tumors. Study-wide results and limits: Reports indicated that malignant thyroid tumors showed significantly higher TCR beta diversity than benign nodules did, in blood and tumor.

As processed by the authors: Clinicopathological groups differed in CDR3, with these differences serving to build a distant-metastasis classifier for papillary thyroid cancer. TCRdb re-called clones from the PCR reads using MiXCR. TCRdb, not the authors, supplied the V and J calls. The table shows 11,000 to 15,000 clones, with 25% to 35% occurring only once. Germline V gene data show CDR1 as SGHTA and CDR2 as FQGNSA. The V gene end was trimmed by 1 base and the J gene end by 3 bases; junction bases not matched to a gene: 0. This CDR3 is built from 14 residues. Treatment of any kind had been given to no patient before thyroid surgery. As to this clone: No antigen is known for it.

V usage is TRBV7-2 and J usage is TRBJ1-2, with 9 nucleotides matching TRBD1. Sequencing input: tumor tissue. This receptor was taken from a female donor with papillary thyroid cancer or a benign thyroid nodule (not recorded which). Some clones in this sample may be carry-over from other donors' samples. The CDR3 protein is CASSLGQGDYGYTF. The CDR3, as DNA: TGTGCCAGCAGCTTAGGACAGGGGGACTATGGCTACACCTTC.